This T cell receptor beta chain was documented in a study of cytomegalovirus exposure and HLA in healthy donors. Details on this clone: The antigen is undetermined.

General study points: A later analysis by the authors found several of the most significant clusters apparently linked to common viral pathogens. Sequencing likely produced, as an artifact, a cluster of highly shared sequence variants.

Primers: 60 Vbeta forward and 13 Jbeta reverse. Here immunoSEQ multiplex PCR was the method, and the copy in TCRdb shows in-frame clones only, minus some. The sample yields about 180,000 clones, over 70% seen once. J lost 6 bases, V lost 0 bases, and 4 bases had no gene match. Germline V gives CDR1 SGHRS, CDR2 YFSETQ. The CDR3 has 16 residues. This TCR derives from a woman between 45 and 60 years old in good health and CMV-seropositive. Sequenced: PBMCs. The gene calls are TRBV5-1 and TRBJ2-2; TRBD2 agrees at 11 bases. The CDR3 bases are TGCGCCAGCAGCTTGGAGGCGACTAGCGGGGCCGGGGAGCTGTTTTTT. It specifies CASSLEATSGAGELFF.